The T cell receptor (beta chain) under discussion was sequenced for a study of blood T cell repertoires in COVID-19. In the study overall: Collection of acute and convalescent COVID-19 samples took place in the United States, Italy and Spain.

Original data processing: Quantification of nucleated cells was approximated via reference gene primer amplification. The data were produced by immunoSEQ multiplex PCR, yet TCRdb's version contains in-frame clones alone and is incomplete. That table supplies the V and J calls and clone size; D and trimming were determined from the DNA. The sample shows 200,000 to 300,000 clones, 70% to 90% of them seen only once. This receptor was obtained from a woman in her thirties or forties with acute COVID-19. The source material was PBMCs or T cells enriched from blood (not recorded which).

The CDR3 spells CASSPGTSGSSEQYF. In DNA, the CDR3 is TGTGCCAGCAGCCCCGGGACTAGCGGGAGTTCCGAGCAGTACTTC. J is TRBJ2-7 and V is TRBV7-3, with TRBD2 identical over 14 bases. This CDR3 region has 15 residues. Germline V gene sequence: CDR1 SGHTA, CDR2 FQGTGA. J gave up 6 bases and V 5 bases, and 6 bases lay outside the gene matches.